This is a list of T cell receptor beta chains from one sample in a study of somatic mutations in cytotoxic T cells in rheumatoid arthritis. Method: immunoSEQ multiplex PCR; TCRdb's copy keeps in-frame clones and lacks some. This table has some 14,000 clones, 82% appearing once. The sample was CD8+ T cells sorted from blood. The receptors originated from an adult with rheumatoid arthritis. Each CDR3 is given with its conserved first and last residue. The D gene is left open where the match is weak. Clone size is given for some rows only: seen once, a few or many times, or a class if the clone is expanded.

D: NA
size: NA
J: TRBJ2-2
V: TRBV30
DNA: TGTGCCTGGTCCCTAGATCTCGGGGAGCTGTTTTTT
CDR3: CAWSLDLGELFF

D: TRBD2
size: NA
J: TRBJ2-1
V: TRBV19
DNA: TGTGCCAGTTCTAGCGGGAGGGCCTCCTACAATGAGCAGTTCTTC
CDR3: CASSSGRASYNEQFF

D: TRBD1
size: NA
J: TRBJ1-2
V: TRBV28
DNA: TGTGCCAGCAGTCCCTTGACAGGGGTTGGCTATGGCTACACCTTC
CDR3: CASSPLTGVGYGYTF

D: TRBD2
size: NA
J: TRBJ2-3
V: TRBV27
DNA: TGTGCCAGCAGTTCCCCTAGCGGGAGGGGGGAAGATACGCAGTATTTT
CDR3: CASSSPSGRGEDTQYF

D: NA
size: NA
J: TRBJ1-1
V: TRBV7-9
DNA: TGTGCCAGCAGCTCCCCCCCCGGCAGGGAAACTGAAGCTTTCTTT
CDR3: CASSSPPGRETEAFF

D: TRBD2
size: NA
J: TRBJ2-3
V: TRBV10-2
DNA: TGCGCCAGCAGTGGTGGCGCCGGGGGGACTAGCGGGAGGCCCCTCCGCACAGATACGCAGTATTTT
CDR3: CASSGGAGGTSGRPLRTDTQYF

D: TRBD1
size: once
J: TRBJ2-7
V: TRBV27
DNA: TGTGCCAGCAGACAGCCGGGACAGGGTTACGAGCAGTACTTC
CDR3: CASRQPGQGYEQYF

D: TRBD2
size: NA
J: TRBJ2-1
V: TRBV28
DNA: TGTGCCAGCAGTTTGGGCGGGAGGGGGAATGAGCAGTTCTTC
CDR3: CASSLGGRGNEQFF

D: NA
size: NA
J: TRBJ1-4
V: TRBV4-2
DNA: TGTGCCAGCAGCCCCCCCCCGGGACCTAATGAAAAACTGTTTTTT
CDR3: CASSPPPGPNEKLFF

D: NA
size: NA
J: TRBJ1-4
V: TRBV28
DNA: TGTGCCAGCAGCCCCCGGGAAGTTAATGAAAAACTGTTTTTT
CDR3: CASSPREVNEKLFF

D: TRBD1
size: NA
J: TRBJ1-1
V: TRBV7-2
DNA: TGTGCCAGCAGCTCTACGACCGGGACAGAGAACACTGAAGCTTTCTTT
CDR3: CASSSTTGTENTEAFF

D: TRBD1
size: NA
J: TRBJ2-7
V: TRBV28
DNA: TGTGCCAGCAGTTTATTCCCCGAGACAGGGGGCCCCTCCTACGAGCAGTACTTC
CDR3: CASSLFPETGGPSYEQYF

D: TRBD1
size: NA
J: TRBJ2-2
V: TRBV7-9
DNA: TGTGCCAGCAGCTTAAGGGACAGGGGGACCGGGGAGCTGTTTTTT
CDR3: CASSLRDRGTGELFF

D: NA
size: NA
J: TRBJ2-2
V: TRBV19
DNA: TGTGCCAGTAGTATTGTCGGCTACACCGGGGAGCTGTTTTTT
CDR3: CASSIVGYTGELFF

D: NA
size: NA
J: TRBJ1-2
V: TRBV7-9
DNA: TGTGCCAGCAGCGGGTCACAGGCTTTCTATGGCTACACCTTC
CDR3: CASSGSQAFYGYTF

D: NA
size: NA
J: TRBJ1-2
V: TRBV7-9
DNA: TGTGCCAGCAGCTTGCAGGACGCCTTGGGGCGGTATGGCTACACCTTC
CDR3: CASSLQDALGRYGYTF

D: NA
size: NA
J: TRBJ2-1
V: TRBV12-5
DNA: TGTGCTAGTGGTTTGGGCTGGATTGAGCAGTTCTTC
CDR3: CASGLGWIEQFF

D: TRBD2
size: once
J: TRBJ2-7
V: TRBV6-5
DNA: TGTGCCAGCTCCTGGGGGGGGACCTACGAGCAGTACTTC
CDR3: CASSWGGTYEQYF

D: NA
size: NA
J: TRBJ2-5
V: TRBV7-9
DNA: TGTGCCAGCAGCTTATCAGGAGGCGACGAGACCCAGTACTTC
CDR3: CASSLSGGDETQYF

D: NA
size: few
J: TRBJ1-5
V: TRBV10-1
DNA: TGCGCCAGCAGTGAGTCGGGTAGCAATCAGCCCCAGCATTTT
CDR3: CASSESGSNQPQHF

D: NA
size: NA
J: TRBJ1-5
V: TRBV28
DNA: TGTGCCAGCAGCGACTATAATCAGCCCCAGCATTTT
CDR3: CASSDYNQPQHF

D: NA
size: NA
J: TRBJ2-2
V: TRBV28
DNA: TGTGCCAGCACCTCCGGGCCTGGAACCGGGGAGCTGTTTTTT
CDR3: CASTSGPGTGELFF

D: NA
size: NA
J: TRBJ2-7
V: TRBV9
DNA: TGTGCCAGCAGCGTAGGAGCGGGTGGCTACGAGCAGTACTTC
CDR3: CASSVGAGGYEQYF

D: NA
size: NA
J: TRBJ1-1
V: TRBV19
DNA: TGTGCCAGTATTCGGAGGGGGGGGACTGAAGCTTTCTTT
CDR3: CASIRRGGTEAFF

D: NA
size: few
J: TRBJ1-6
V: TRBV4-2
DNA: TGTGCCAGCAGCCAAGAGGCCAGGGCTAATTCACCCCTCCACTTT
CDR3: CASSQEARANSPLHF

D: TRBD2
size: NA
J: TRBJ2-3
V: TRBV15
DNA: TGTGCCACCAGCAGAGATCGGTCTAGCGGAGGCACAGATACGCAGTATTTT
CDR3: CATSRDRSSGGTDTQYF

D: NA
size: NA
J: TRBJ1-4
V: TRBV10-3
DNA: TGTGCCATCAGTGACGGTTACGGGACTCCGGATGAAAAACTGTTTTTT
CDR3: CAISDGYGTPDEKLFF

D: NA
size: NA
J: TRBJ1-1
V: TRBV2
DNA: TGTGCCAGCAGTAGAGGGTTAAACACTGAAGCTTTCTTT
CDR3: CASSRGLNTEAFF

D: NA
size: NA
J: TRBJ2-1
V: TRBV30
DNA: TGTGCCTGGAGTGGCCGGTCGCAGTTCTTC
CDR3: CAWSGRSQFF

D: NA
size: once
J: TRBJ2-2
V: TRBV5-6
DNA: TGTGCCAGCACCCTTCGAGGTGTCAGTAACACCGGGGAGCTGTTTTTT
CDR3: CASTLRGVSNTGELFF

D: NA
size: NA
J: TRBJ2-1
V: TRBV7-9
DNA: TGTGCCAGCAGCCCAAACACTTACAATGAGCAGTTCTTC
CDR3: CASSPNTYNEQFF

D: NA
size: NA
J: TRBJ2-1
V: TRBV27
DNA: TGTGCCAGCAGTTTTTCCCTAAACAATGAGCAGTTCTTC
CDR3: CASSFSLNNEQFF

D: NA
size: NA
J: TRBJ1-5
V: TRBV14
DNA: TGTGCCAGCAGCCAAGAAGGTGAGGGGCCCCAGCATTTT
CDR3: CASSQEGEGPQHF

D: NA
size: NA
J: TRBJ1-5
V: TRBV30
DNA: TGTGCCTGGAGTGTACGGACAGCGAGCAATCAGCCCCAGCATTTT
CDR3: CAWSVRTASNQPQHF

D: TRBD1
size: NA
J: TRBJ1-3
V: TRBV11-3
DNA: TGTGCCAGCAGCTTGGGACAGGGAATGACTGGAAACACCATATATTTT
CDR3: CASSLGQGMTGNTIYF

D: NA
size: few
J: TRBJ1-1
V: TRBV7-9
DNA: TGTGCCAGCAGCTTAGTCGGGGGGCCCACTGAAGCTTTCTTT
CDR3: CASSLVGGPTEAFF

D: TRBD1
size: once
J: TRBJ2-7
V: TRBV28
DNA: TGTGCTGAGACCCCCGGGACAGGGATTGAAGGTCGGTACGAGCAGTACTTC
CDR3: CAETPGTGIEGRYEQYF

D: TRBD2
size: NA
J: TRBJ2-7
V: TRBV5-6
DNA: TGTGCCAGCAGTCGCGGGAGAGTCGACGAGCAGTACTTC
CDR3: CASSRGRVDEQYF

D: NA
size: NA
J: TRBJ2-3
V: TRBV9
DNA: TGTGCCAGCAGCGTAGGGCCGGTTTATAGCACAGATACGCAGTATTTT
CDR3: CASSVGPVYSTDTQYF

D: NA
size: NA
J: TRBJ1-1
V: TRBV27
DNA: TGTGCCAGCAGTTTTCTCGGCAGGGAGGAAGCTTTCTTT
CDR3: CASSFLGREEAFF

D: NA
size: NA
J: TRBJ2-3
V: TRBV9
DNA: TGTGCCAGCAGCCCCGGGAGCACAGATACGCAGTATTTT
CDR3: CASSPGSTDTQYF

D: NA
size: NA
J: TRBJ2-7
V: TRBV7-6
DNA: TGTGCCAGCAGCTTAGAGGCGGGGCAGGGCGAGTACGAGCAGTACTTC
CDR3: CASSLEAGQGEYEQYF

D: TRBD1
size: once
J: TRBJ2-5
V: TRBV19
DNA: TGTGCCAGTAGTATAGGAGGGACAGGGGGCGTAGGAGAGACCCAGTACTTC
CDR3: CASSIGGTGGVGETQYF

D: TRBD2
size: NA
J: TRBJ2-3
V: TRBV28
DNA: TGTGCCAGCAGTTCTAGCGGGTTCACAGATACGCAGTATTTT
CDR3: CASSSSGFTDTQYF

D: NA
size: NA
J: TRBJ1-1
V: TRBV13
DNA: TGTGCCAGCAGCTTAGCCGGCTGGGGTGGGGAAACAAACACTGAAGCTTTCTTT
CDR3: CASSLAGWGGETNTEAFF

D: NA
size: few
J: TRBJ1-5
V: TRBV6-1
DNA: TGTGCCAGCAGGAAGAGCAATCAGCCCCAGCATTTT
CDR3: CASRKSNQPQHF

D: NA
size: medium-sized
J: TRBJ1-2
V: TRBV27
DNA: TGTGCCAGCAGTCCATCCCCGGTTCAGGTTCTCGTCTATGGCTACACCTTC
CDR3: CASSPSPVQVLVYGYTF

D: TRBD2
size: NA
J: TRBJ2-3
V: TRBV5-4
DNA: TGTGCCAGCAGCTTGGGCCTAGCGGTCACAGATACGCAGTATTTT
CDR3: CASSLGLAVTDTQYF

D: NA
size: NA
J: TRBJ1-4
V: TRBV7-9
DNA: TGTGCCAGCAGCTTAGCACAGGGTAATGAAAAACTGTTTTTT
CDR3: CASSLAQGNEKLFF

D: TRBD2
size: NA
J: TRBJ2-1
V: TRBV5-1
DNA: TGCGCCAGCAGCTGGCCTAGCGGAGTATTTGAGCAGTTCTTC
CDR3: CASSWPSGVFEQFF

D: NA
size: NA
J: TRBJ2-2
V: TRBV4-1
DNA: TGCGCCAGCAGCCGAGGGTCTGCCGGGGAGCTGTTTTTT
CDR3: CASSRGSAGELFF

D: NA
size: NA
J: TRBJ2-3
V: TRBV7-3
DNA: TGTGCCAGCAGCTCCGGGGCAGGGGCAGCAGATACGCAGTATTTT
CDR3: CASSSGAGAADTQYF

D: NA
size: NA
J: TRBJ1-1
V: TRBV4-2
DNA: TGTGCCAGCAGCCAAGCGGGGGTCGACCCTGAAGCTTTCTTT
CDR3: CASSQAGVDPEAFF

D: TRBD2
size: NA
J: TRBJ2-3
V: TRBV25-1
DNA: TGTGCCAGCAGTGAATATTCGGGACTAGCGGGAGTTACGCAGTATTTT
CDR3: CASSEYSGLAGVTQYF

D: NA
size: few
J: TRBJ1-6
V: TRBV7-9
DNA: TGTGCCAGCAGCTCCGGGACTCCACCTTCACCCCTCCACTTT
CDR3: CASSSGTPPSPLHF

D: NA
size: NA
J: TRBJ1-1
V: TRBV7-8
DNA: TGTGCCAGCAGCTTAGCGTTAGAAGGGTTGGGAGCTTTCTTT
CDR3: CASSLALEGLGAFF

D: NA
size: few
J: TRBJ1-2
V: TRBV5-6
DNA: TGTGCCAGCAGCCAAGGGACCGCGACCTACGGCTACACCTTC
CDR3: CASSQGTATYGYTF

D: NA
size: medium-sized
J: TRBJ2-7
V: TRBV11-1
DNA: TGTGCCAGCAGCTCTGACGCCTACGAGCAGTACTTC
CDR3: CASSSDAYEQYF

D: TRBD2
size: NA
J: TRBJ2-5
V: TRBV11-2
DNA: TGTGCCAGCAGCTTGGGAGGAGGGCCGGGAGGGACCCAGTACTTC
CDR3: CASSLGGGPGGTQYF

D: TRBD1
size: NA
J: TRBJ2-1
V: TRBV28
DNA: TGTGCCAGCAGCCCCAGACAGGGGTGGGCGGATGAGCAGTTCTTC
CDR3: CASSPRQGWADEQFF